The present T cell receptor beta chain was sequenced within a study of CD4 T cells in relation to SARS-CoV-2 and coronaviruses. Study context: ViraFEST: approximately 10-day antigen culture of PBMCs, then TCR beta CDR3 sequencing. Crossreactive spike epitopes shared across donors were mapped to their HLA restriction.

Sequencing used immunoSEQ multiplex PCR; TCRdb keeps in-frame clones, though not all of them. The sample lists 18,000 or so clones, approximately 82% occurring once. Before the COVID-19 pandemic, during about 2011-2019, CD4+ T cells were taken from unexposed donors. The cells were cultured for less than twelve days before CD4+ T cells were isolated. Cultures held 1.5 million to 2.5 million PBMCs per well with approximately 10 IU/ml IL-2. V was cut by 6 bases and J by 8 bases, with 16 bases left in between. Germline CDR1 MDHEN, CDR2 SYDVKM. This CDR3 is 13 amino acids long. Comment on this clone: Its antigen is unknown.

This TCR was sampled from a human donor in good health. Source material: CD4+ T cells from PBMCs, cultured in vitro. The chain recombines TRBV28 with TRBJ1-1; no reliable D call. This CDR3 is CASRKISPPEAFF. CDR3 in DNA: TGTGCCAGCAGAAAAATATCCCCCCCCGAAGCTTTCTTT.